A selection of T cell receptor beta chains follows, all from one sample in a study of blood T cells in healthy people across ages. TCRdb re-called the 5' RACE reads with MiXCR, one entry per CDR3 protein. The table shows roughly 1,500,000 distinct CDR3 sequences, with roughly 32% occurring only once. The sequenced sample consisted of blood. Receptors were obtained from a woman younger than 45 in good health. Each CDR3 is given with its conserved first and last residue. The D gene is left open where the match is weak. Rows give clone size only sometimes, using once, few, many, or a class for an expanded clone.

TRBV5-1	NA	TRBJ1-5	NA	CASRMAGQQPQHF	TGCGCCAGCAGGATGGCAGGGCAGCAGCCCCAGCATTTT
TRBV5-1	TRBD1	TRBJ1-2	NA	CASSSSSTGTYGYTF	TGCGCCAGCAGCTCTTCATCGACAGGGACGTATGGCTACACCTTC
TRBV5-6	NA	TRBJ2-7	few	CASSKDPGQFTYEQYF	TGTGCCAGCAGTAAAGACCCCGGACAGTTTACCTACGAGCAGTACTTC
TRBV20-1	TRBD2	TRBJ2-1	many	CSARGGLAGGLDEQFF	TGCAGTGCTAGGGGGGGACTAGCGGGGGGGCTAGATGAGCAGTTCTTC
TRBV20-1	TRBD1	TRBJ2-7	few	CSAWDRSSYEQYF	TGCAGTGCTTGGGACAGAAGCAGCTACGAGCAGTACTTC
TRBV9	NA	TRBJ2-7	once	CASSVDFNYEQYF	TGTGCCAGCAGCGTAGACTTTAACTACGAGCAGTACTTC
TRBV20-1	NA	TRBJ1-1	NA	CSARDSVNTEAFF	TGCAGTGCTAGAGATTCGGTGAACACTGAAGCTTTCTTT
TRBV6-1	NA	TRBJ2-7	many	CASGGTSYEQYF	TGTGCCAGTGGCGGGACCTCCTACGAGCAGTACTTC
TRBV24-1	TRBD2	TRBJ2-2	NA	CVTSDTTSLAGELFF	TGTGTCACCAGTGATACGACTAGCTTGGCCGGGGAGCTGTTTTTT
TRBV6-1	NA	TRBJ2-1	NA	CASSEAGQYNEQFF	TGTGCCAGCAGTGAGGCGGGGCAGTACAATGAGCAGTTCTTC
TRBV20-1	NA	TRBJ2-3	NA	CSALGTPLGTDTQYF	TGCAGTGCTCTCGGGACTCCCTTAGGCACAGATACGCAGTATTTT
TRBV29-1	NA	TRBJ1-2	many	CSVLIATDGLYGYTF	TGCAGCGTTCTCATTGCCACTGACGGGCTCTATGGCTACACCTTC
TRBV20-1	NA	TRBJ2-1	few	CSAAPSMEQFF	TGCAGTGCTGCGCCATCAATGGAGCAGTTCTTC
TRBV5-1	NA	TRBJ2-1	NA	CASSLAPRNEQFF	TGCGCCAGCAGCTTGGCCCCCCGCAATGAGCAGTTCTTC
TRBV11-2	NA	TRBJ2-1	NA	CASSSVRGNHNEQFF	TGTGCCAGCAGCTCCGTTCGGGGGAACCACAATGAGCAGTTCTTC
TRBV12-3/TRBV12-4	TRBD2	TRBJ2-1	NA	CASGTSGGPNDGNEQFF	TGTGCCAGCGGGACTAGCGGGGGGCCGAACGATGGGAATGAGCAGTTCTTC